These 20 T cell receptor beta chains were all obtained from the same sample, sequenced in a study of OX40 agonist ivuxolimab in advanced cancers. TCRdb's table, derived via immunoSEQ multiplex PCR, lists solely in-frame clones and lacks some. In the table there are about 74,000 clones, approximately 84% of which are singletons. The sequencing here drew on CD4+ or CD8+ T cells sorted from blood, taken in a trial of the OX40 agonist ivuxolimab. The source of these receptors is an adult with an advanced solid tumor such as melanoma, head and neck, liver or kidney cancer.

This clone was seen only a few times. The chain joins TRBV7-2 to TRBJ2-5, with TRBD2 as a possible D gene (5 bases). In germline, CDR1 is SGHTA, CDR2 FQGNSA. The V gene lost 3 bases and the J gene lost 5 bases, with 22 bases spanning the gap. The CDR3 loop spans 17 amino acids. The CDR3: CASSFFPRGPSGETQYF. The CDR3 bases are TGTGCCAGCAGCTTCTTCCCTAGAGGGCCGTCCGGTGAGACCCAGTACTTC.

V usage is TRBV28 and J usage is TRBJ2-3; 11 bases agree with TRBD2. Trimming removed 11 bases from V and 6 bases from J; junction bases left unmatched: 7. The CDR3 is made up of 13 amino acids. Germline CDR1 MDHEN, CDR2 SYDVKM. The CDR3 coding sequence is TGTGCCGGAACTAGCGGGAGAGCCGATACGCAGTATTTT. Translated: CAGTSGRADTQYF.

The sample holds one count of this clone. The chain has TRBV30 and TRBJ1-5; possibly TRBD1 for D (6 bases). The ends were cut back, 1 base at V and 5 bases at J, with 9 bases in the middle. There are 13 residues in the CDR3. From germline, CDR1 is GTSNPN and CDR2 SVGIG (reference sequence). Written as DNA, the CDR3 is TGTGCCTGGAGTGGGGCAGGGGATCAGCCCCAGCATTTT. Its protein is CAWSGAGDQPQHF.

The chain's CDR3 is CASSAIGGGGLHSPLHF. The CDR3 DNA reads as TGTGCCAGCAGCGCTATTGGGGGGGGAGGTTTGCATTCACCCCTCCACTTT. V gene TRBV28 combines with J gene TRBJ1-6, with D possibly TRBD1 on 5 matching bases. Germline CDR1 and CDR2: MDHEN and SYDVKM. V was cut by 6 bases and J by 8 bases, with 23 bases left in between. The CDR3 has 17 amino acids. The complete variable domain, with remaining parts taken from reference TRBV28 and TRBJ1-6, reads DVKVTQSSRYLVKRTGEKVFLECVQDMDHENMFWYRQDPGLGLRLIYFSYDVKMKEKGDIPEGYSVSREKKERFSLILESASTNQTSMYLCASSAIGGGGLHSPLHFGNGTRLTVT.

The chain is built from TRBV5-1 and TRBJ2-3; 11 nucleotides line up with TRBD1. Germline CDR1 reads SGHRS; CDR2 reads YFSETQ. V was clipped by 5 bases and J by 0 bases; unmatched bases: 5. The CDR3 spans 16 residues. The CDR3 region is CASSWTGGQSTDTQYF. In DNA form, the CDR3 reads TGCGCCAGCAGTTGGACAGGGGGCCAGAGCACAGATACGCAGTATTTT.

The V gene is TRBV7-2, the J gene TRBJ2-1, with 12 bases matching TRBD1. After removal of 6 bases from V and 10 bases from J, the junction contained 13 bases not matched to a gene. CDR1 and CDR2 from the germline V gene are SGHTA and FQGNSA. The CDR3 has 16 residues. CDR3 sequence reads: CASRSWVGQGAGEQFF. CDR3 DNA: TGTGCCAGCAGGTCTTGGGTGGGACAGGGGGCTGGCGAGCAGTTCTTC. Based on the CDR3 plus reference TRBV7-2 and TRBJ2-1, the full variable domain is GAGVSQSPSNKVTEKGKDVELRCDPISGHTALYWYRQSLGQGLEFLIYFQGNSAPDKSGLPSDRFSAERTGGSVSTLTIQRTQQEDSAVYLCASRSWVGQGAGEQFFGPGTRLTVL.

The chain uses TRBV2 and TRBJ2-3; no clear D gene. Trimming took off 4 bases at V and 4 bases at J, with 12 bases between the two ends. CDR1 SNHLY and CDR2 FYNNEI come from the germline V gene. CDR3 length: 14 amino acids. The CDR3 reads CASSALVWADTQYF. In DNA form, the CDR3 reads TGTGCCAGCAGTGCTTTGGTTTGGGCAGATACGCAGTATTTT. The variable domain in full, with the rest retrieved from reference TRBV2 and TRBJ2-3, is EPEVTQTPSHQVTQMGQEVILRCVPISNHLYFYWYRQILGQKVEFLVSFYNNEISEKSEIFDDQFSVERPDGSNFTLKIRSTKLEDSAMYFCASSALVWADTQYFGPGTRLTVL.

The chain has TRBV7-2 and TRBJ1-1, with D unclear. CDR1 SGHTA and CDR2 FQGNSA come from the germline V gene. V was clipped by 2 bases and J by 5 bases, with 12 bases between them. The CDR3 consists of 14 residues. CDR3: CASSLKLGRTEAFF. The CDR3 region has the DNA TGTGCCAGCAGCTTAAAATTGGGCCGGACTGAAGCTTTCTTT.

The V and J genes are TRBV28 and TRBJ2-2; D is unresolved. Looked up from germline, CDR1 is MDHEN and CDR2 is SYDVKM. V was pared by 2 bases and J by 5 bases, with 3 bases between. The CDR3 runs 12 residues. CDR3 region: CASSLGTGELFF. CDR3 DNA sequence: TGTGCCAGCAGTTTAGGGACCGGGGAGCTGTTTTTT.

The gene calls are TRBV29-1 and TRBJ2-1; 12 nucleotides match TRBD1. CDR1 is SQVTM, CDR2 ANQGSEA, per germline. With 6 bases clipped from V and 7 bases from J, the junction kept 7 bases outside the gene matches. The CDR3 contains 14 residues. As DNA, the CDR3 is TGCAGCGTCAGGGACAGGGGGCGTTGGAATGAGCAGTTCTTC. This encodes CSVRDRGRWNEQFF.

The rearrangement joins TRBV7-2 to TRBJ2-7; D possibly corresponds to TRBD1 (6 bases). Germline assignment: CDR1 SGHTA and CDR2 FQGNSA. Trimming removed 5 bases at V and 1 base at J, with 12 bases between. The CDR3 covers 14 residues. The CDR3 nucleotides are TGTGCCAGCAGCCCGGGACAACCTTCCTACGAGCAGTACTTC. This translates into CASSPGQPSYEQYF. Full variable domain (rest looked up from reference TRBV7-2 and TRBJ2-7): GAGVSQSPSNKVTEKGKDVELRCDPISGHTALYWYRQSLGQGLEFLIYFQGNSAPDKSGLPSDRFSAERTGGSVSTLTIQRTQQEDSAVYLCASSPGQPSYEQYFGPGTRLTVT.

J is TRBJ2-7 and V is TRBV7-2; 9 bases line up with TRBD2. V trimming: 0 bases; J trimming: 4 bases; junction bases outside the gene matches: 4. This CDR3 contains 15 residues. Germline CDR1 SGHTA, CDR2 FQGNSA. Here the CDR3 DNA reads TGTGCCAGCAGCTTAGCGTTTAGCGGGGGTTACGAGCAGTACTTC. It encodes CASSLAFSGGYEQYF.

The chain employs TRBV27 and TRBJ2-7; possible D gene TRBD2, 7 bases. The germline gives CDR1 MNHEY, CDR2 SMNVEV (reference sequence). This CDR3 comprises 14 residues. Between the trimmed V and J ends, which lost 8 bases and 6 bases, there was a span of 20 bases. The CDR3 loop is CASRRGGGPSEQYF. CDR3 sequence (DNA): TGTGCCAGCCGAAGAGGGGGGGGGCCCTCCGAGCAGTACTTC.

The V call is TRBV7-2, the J call TRBJ2-3; the D gene is possibly TRBD2 (5 bases). The CDR3 is 16 amino acids. Trimming pared 6 bases from V and 1 base from J, leaving 17 bases between. Germline CDR1 and CDR2: SGHTA and FQGNSA. The CDR3 bases are TGTGCCAGCAGGCCCCATGTCGGGCGGGGCACAGATACGCAGTATTTT. As protein: CASRPHVGRGTDTQYF.

The V call is TRBV7-2, the J call TRBJ1-4; TRBD1 might be the D (6 bases). The CDR3 runs 13 residues. The ends were cut back, 8 bases at V and 8 bases at J, with 15 bases in the middle. CDR1 is SGHTA and CDR2 is FQGNSA in the germline V gene. The CDR3 region has the DNA TGTGCCAGCCGAGGGGGGGGTTACGAAAAACTGTTTTTT. Amino acids: CASRGGGYEKLFF.

In this sample, this clone turned up a few times. This chain joins TRBV7-2 and TRBJ1-2, with TRBD1 as a possible D gene (5 bases). The V gene lost 5 bases and the J gene lost 4 bases, with 8 bases spanning the gap. Germline V lookup: CDR1 SGHTA, CDR2 FQGNSA. The CDR3 runs to 12 residues. In DNA, the CDR3 is TGTGCCAGCAGCCTCAGGGTCTATGGCTACACCTTC. Its translation is CASSLRVYGYTF.

This chain uses TRBV27 with TRBJ1-1; D unresolved. The length of the CDR3 is 16 residues. Germline V lookup: CDR1 MNHEY, CDR2 SMNVEV (reference sequence). V was cut by 3 bases and J by 1 base, with 15 bases left in between. CDR3 nucleotide sequence: TGTGCCAGCAGTTTCGGTATCGGTCCCCGGAACACTGAAGCTTTCTTT. This gives the protein CASSFGIGPRNTEAFF.

V is TRBV7-3 and J is TRBJ2-1; 8 bases agree with TRBD2. The ends lost 6 bases at V and 2 bases at J; junction bases unmatched: 9. Germline V gene lookup returns CDR1 SGHTA and CDR2 FQGTGA. The CDR3 consists of 16 residues. The DNA of the CDR3 is TGTGCCAGCAGTAAGAATATAGCGGGAACCTACAATGAGCAGTTCTTC. Translation: CASSKNIAGTYNEQFF.

This clone was seen just once. The V gene is TRBV5-1, the J gene TRBJ2-7, with 8 bases aligning to TRBD2. The junction had 10 bases not matched to a gene; V was cut back by 0 bases and J by 2 bases. The CDR3 spans 17 residues. CDR1 is SGHRS, CDR2 YFSETQ, per germline. CDR3 residues: CASSLGPTREGAYEQYF. The CDR3 DNA reads TGCGCCAGCAGCTTGGGCCCAACCCGGGAGGGGGCCTACGAGCAGTACTTC.

The chain links TRBV7-6 to TRBJ2-5; 9 bases are shared with TRBD1. The CDR3 consists of 17 residues. Germline CDR1 reads SGHVS; CDR2 reads FNYEAQ. With 2 bases clipped from V and 1 base from J, the junction kept 8 bases outside the gene matches. Here the CDR3 DNA reads TGTGCCAGCAGCTTATTACCGGGACAGGGAGGCCAAGAGACCCAGTACTTC. This encodes CASSLLPGQGGQETQYF.